This T cell receptor (beta chain) is drawn from a study of CXCR3-negative and CXCR3-positive naive CD8 T cells. Notes on the study in general: The TRBV-TRBJ usage of naive CXCR3-negative and CXCR3-positive cells was similar, but that of memory cells differed.

The length of the CDR3 is 14 residues. The germline V gene has CDR1 SQVTM and CDR2 ANQGSEA. Per CD8+ T cell subset, triplicate sorts of 300,000 or so cells each were done. Naive CD8+ T lymphocytes were specified as CD45RO-CCR7+CD27+CD95-. The method, 5' RACE with UMI labels, was used to prepare the TRB cDNA libraries. TCRdb reprocessed the 5' RACE reads and keeps a single row for each CDR3 protein, giving no DNA. Reported are some 130,000 distinct CDR3 sequences; the ten largest clones contain roughly 0.29%. As to this clonotype: What it binds is unknown.

Sequences were obtained from naive CXCR3- CD8+ T cells from blood. The sample's subset: CD45RO-CCR7+CD27+CD95- naive CD8+ T cells lacking CXCR3 (TNR3-). The rearrangement uses TRBV29-1 and TRBJ1-2; without DNA, the TCRdb call of TRBD1 cannot be checked. This clonotype was sampled from a human donor in good health. Some clones in this sample may be carry-over from other donors' samples. The CDR3 protein is CSVEVSEGAEGYTF. The whole variable domain, remainder taken from reference TRBV29-1 and TRBJ1-2, is SAVISQKPSRDICQRGTSLTIQCQVDSQVTMMFWYRQQPGQSLTLIATANQGSEATYESGFVIDKFPISRPNLTFSTLTVSNMSPEDSSIYLCSVEVSEGAEGYTFGSGTRLTVV.